This T cell receptor beta chain was captured in a study of T cells after posttransplantation cyclophosphamide. This clone was observed many times. Its target is not known. The data were produced by immunoSEQ multiplex PCR, yet TCRdb's version contains in-frame clones alone and is incomplete. The record shows about 34,000 clones for this sample, with no singletons present. On the day of bone marrow donation, the related graft donor provided peripheral blood. Study findings and constraints: Later blood repertoires were often dominated by clones from the donor CD8+ memory compartment. Recipient CMV seropositivity and CMV reactivation strongly tracked TRB clonality.

The CDR3 length is 13 residues. Germline-derived CDR1 and CDR2 are MNHEY and SVGEGT. Trimming pared 7 bases from V and 3 bases from J, leaving 10 bases between. This chain joins TRBV6-2 or TRBV6-3 and TRBJ1-5, with D uncertain. The source of this sequence is a woman in her 50s in good health and a related stem cell transplant donor. The sample comprised PBMCs. The CDR3 DNA reads TGTGCCAGCACCAAAGAGGCCAATCAGCCCCAGCATTTT. It encodes CASTKEANQPQHF.